This T cell receptor beta chain was captured in a study of blood T cell repertoires in COVID-19. At the level of the study: The samples span acute and convalescent COVID-19 from the United States, Italy and Spain. In each case, the material was cDNA or gDNA derived from T cells, B-cell-depleted T cells, or PBMCs.

It was during active infection that Seattle patients were enrolled and then longitudinally followed. Source study methods: Estimation of nucleated cell counts relied on the amplification of reference gene primers. The protocol was immunoSEQ multiplex PCR, while the TCRdb copy is restricted to in-frame clones and leaves out a portion. The V and J calls and clone size are taken from that table; D and trimming were inferred from the DNA. The data show under 450,000 clones, with 75% to 90% seen just once and under 2% held by the top ten. CDR3 length equals 15 residues. CDR1 and CDR2 from the germline V gene are MGHDK and SYGVNS. V was pared by 5 bases and J by 3 bases, with 8 bases of the junction left unmatched.

Sequenced: peripheral blood. This rearrangement joins TRBV25-1 to TRBJ1-1; 8 bases match TRBD1. The receptor comes from a woman aged 40 to 55 with COVID-19, enrolled during active disease. The CDR3 sequence is CASSPWTGKHTEAFF. DNA of the CDR3: TGTGCCAGCAGTCCCTGGACAGGGAAGCACACTGAAGCTTTCTTT.